This entry describes one TCR beta chain. This sample's time point: baseline pretreatment blood. This sample's treatment: 15 Gy SBRT to primary tumor, nephrectomy 4 weeks later. The tumor was a clear cell renal cell carcinoma. This record comes from a study of radiation and T cells in renal cell carcinoma. Overall study: Nephrectomy followed 15 Gy stereotactic body radiation by 4 weeks.

Repertoires were generated with immunoSEQ multiplex PCR, while TCRdb's copy carries only in-frame clones and drops some. The repertoire consists of some 150,000 clones, with about 88% occurring once and the leading ten covering 12%. The sequence came from a woman aged 50 to 65 with renal cell carcinoma. The sequenced sample was blood, obtained from a patient whose treatment included radiotherapy and nephrectomy.

This CDR3 reads CASRPQITDTQYF. In DNA form, the CDR3 reads TGTGCCAGTAGGCCACAGATCACAGATACGCAGTATTTT. The chain joins TRBV19 to TRBJ2-3; D unresolved. The V end was cut by 6 bases, the J end by 2 bases, with 9 bases between. The CDR3 is made up of 13 amino acids. Germline CDR1 and CDR2: LNHDA and SQIVND (reference sequence).